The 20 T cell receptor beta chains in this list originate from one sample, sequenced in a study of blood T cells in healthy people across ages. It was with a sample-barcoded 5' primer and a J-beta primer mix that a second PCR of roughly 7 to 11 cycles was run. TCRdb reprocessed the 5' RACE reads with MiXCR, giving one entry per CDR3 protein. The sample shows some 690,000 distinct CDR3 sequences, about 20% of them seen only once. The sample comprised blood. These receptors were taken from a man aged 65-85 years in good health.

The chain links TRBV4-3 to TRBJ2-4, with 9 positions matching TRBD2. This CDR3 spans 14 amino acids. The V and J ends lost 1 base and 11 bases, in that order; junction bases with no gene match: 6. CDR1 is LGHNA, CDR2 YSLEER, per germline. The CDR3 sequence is CASSQVPTSGVQYF. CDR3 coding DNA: TGCGCCAGCAGCCAAGTTCCGACTAGCGGAGTTCAGTACTTC.

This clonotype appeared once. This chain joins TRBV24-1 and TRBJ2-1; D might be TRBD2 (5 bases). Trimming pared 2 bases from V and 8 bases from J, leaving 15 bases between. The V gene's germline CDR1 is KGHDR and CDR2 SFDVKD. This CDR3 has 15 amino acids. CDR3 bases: TGTGCCACCAGTGATTCGCGAGGGATCCTCTATGAGCAGTTCTTC. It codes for CATSDSRGILYEQFF.

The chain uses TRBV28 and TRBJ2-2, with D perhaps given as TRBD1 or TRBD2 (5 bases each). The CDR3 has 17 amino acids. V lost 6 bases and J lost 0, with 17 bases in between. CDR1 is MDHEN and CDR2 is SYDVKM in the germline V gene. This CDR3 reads CASRFLLGRANTGELFF. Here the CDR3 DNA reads TGTGCCAGCAGGTTCCTTCTGGGACGGGCGAACACCGGGGAGCTGTTTTTT. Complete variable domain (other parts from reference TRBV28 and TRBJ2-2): DVKVTQSSRYLVKRTGEKVFLECVQDMDHENMFWYRQDPGLGLRLIYFSYDVKMKEKGDIPEGYSVSREKKERFSLILESASTNQTSMYLCASRFLLGRANTGELFFGEGSRLTVL.

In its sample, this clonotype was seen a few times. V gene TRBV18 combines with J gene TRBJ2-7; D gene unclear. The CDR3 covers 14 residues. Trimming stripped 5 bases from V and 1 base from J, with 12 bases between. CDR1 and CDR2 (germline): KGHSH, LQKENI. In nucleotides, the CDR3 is TGTGCCAGCTCAAACCGGGCCCCTTCCTACGAGCAGTACGTC. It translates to CASSNRAPSYEQYV.

The CDR3 nucleotides read TGTGCCAGCAGCTCGAGACTAGCGGGGGGGCAAGAGACCCAGTACTTC. This gives the protein CASSSRLAGGQETQYF. This sequence joins TRBV3-1 and TRBJ2-5, with 14 bases fitting TRBD2. This CDR3 contains 16 residues. Trimming at V came to 5 bases and at J to 2 bases, leaving 4 bases not matched to a gene. CDR1 is LGHDT and CDR2 is YNNKEL in the germline V gene (reference sequence).

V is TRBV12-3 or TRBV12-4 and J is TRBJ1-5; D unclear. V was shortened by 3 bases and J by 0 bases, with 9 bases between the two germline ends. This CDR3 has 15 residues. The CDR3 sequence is CASSFRGLSNQPQHF. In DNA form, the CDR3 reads TGTGCCAGCAGTTTTCGTGGGCTTAGCAATCAGCCCCAGCATTTT.

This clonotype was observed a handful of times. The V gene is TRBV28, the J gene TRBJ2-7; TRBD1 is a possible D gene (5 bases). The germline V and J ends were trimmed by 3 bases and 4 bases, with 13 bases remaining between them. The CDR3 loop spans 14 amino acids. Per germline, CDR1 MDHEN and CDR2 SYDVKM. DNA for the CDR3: TGTGCCAGCAGTTTGCCAGGGTCTGGTTACGAGCAGTACTTC. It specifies CASSLPGSGYEQYF.

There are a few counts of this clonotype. The CDR3 sequence is CASSPRQGATEAFF. CDR3 bases: TGTGCCAGCAGCCCCCGACAGGGGGCCACTGAAGCTTTCTTT. The V gene is TRBV7-2, the J gene TRBJ1-1; TRBD1 matches at 10 bases. Germline CDR1 and CDR2: SGHTA and FQGNSA. V lost 5 bases and J lost 4; bases outside the gene matches: 4. This CDR3 is built from 14 residues.

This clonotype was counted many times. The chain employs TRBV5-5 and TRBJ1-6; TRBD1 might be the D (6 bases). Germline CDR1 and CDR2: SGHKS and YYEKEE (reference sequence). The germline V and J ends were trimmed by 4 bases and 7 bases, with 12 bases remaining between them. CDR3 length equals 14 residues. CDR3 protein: CASSRGQDNSPLHF. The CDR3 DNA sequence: TGTGCCAGCAGCCGGGGGCAGGACAATTCACCCCTCCACTTT.

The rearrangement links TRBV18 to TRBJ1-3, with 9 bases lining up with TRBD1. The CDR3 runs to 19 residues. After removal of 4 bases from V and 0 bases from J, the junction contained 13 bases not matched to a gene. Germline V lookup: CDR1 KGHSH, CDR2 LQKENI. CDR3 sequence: CASSRDRVPQIDSGNTIYF. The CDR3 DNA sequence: TGTGCCAGCTCACGGGACAGGGTCCCTCAGATAGACTCTGGAAACACCATATATTTT.

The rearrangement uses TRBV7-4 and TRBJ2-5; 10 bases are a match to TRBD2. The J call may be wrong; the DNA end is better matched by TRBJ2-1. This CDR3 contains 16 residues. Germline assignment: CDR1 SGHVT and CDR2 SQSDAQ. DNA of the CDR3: TGTGCCAGCAGCTTAGCGCCTAGCGGGGGATACAATGAGCAGTTCTTC. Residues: CASSLAPSGGYNEQFF.

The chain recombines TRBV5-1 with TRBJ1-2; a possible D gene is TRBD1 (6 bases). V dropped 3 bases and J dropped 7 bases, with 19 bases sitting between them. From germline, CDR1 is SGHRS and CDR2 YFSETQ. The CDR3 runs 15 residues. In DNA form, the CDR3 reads TGCGCCAGCAGCTGGATTGGGGGGGACAACCTTGGCTACACCTTC. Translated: CASSWIGGDNLGYTF.

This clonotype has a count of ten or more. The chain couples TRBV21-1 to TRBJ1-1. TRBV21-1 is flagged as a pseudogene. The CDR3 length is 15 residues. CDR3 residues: CASTKGLYGVTEAFF. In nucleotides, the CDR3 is TGTGCCAGCACCAAGGGATTATATGGGGTCACTGAAGCTTTCTTT.

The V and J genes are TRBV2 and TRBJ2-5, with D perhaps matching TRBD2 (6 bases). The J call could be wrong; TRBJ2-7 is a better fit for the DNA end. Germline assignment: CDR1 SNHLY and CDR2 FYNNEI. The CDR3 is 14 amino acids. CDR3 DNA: TGTGCCAGCGGGGACCTACAAACGGGGGACGAGCAGTACTTC. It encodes CASGDLQTGDEQYF.

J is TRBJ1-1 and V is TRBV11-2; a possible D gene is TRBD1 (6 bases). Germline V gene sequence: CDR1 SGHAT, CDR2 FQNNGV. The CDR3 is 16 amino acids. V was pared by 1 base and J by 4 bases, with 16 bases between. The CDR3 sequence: CASSLVGTTGSTEAFF. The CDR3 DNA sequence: TGTGCCAGCAGCTTAGTGGGGACGACAGGTTCCACTGAAGCTTTCTTT.

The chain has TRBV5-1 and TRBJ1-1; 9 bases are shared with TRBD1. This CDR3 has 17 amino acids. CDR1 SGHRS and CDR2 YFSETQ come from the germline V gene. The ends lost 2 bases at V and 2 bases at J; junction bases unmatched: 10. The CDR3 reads CASSLGDRVRANTEAFF. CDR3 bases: TGCGCCAGCAGCTTAGGGGACAGGGTAAGGGCCAACACTGAAGCTTTCTTT.

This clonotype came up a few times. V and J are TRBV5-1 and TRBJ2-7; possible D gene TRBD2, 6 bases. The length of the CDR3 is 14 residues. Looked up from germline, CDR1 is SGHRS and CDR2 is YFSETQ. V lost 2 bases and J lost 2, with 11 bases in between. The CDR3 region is CASSFGGLTYEQYF. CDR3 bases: TGCGCCAGCAGCTTCGGCGGACTAACCTACGAGCAGTACTTC.

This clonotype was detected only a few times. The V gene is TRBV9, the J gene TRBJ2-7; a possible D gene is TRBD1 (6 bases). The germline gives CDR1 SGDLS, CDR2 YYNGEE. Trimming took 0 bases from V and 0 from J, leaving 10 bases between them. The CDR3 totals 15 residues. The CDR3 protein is CASSVGQASSYEQYF. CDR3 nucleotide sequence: TGTGCCAGCAGCGTAGGACAGGCAAGCTCCTACGAGCAGTACTTC. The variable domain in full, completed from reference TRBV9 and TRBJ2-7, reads DSGVTQTPKHLITATGQRVTLRCSPRSGDLSVYWYQQSLDQGLQFLIQYYNGEERAKGNILERFSAQQFPDLHSELNLSSLELGDSALYFCASSVGQASSYEQYFGPGTRLTVT.

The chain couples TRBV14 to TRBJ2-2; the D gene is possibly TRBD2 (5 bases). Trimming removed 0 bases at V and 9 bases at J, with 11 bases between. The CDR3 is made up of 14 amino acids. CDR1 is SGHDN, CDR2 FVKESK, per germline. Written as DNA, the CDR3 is TGTGCCAGCAGCCAAGATTCTGCGGGTCGGGAGCTGTTTTTT. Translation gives CASSQDSAGRELFF.

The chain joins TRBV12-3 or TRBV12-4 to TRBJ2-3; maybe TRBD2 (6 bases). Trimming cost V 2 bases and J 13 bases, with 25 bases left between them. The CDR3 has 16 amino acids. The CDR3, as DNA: TGTGCCAGCAGTTTATTGGGCGGAACTAGCACAGATGCGGAGTATTTT. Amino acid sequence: CASSLLGGTSTDAEYF.